This record covers a single T cell receptor (beta chain). The antigen is undetermined. The same CDR3 arises from other DNA sequences in this sample as well. Trimming removed 2 bases from V and 1 base from J, with 5 bases in between. This CDR3 region has 13 residues. From germline, CDR1 is MNHEY and CDR2 SVGAGI. These data come from a study of T cell responses to AZD1222 COVID-19 vaccine. Study conclusions and caveats: The peak T cell response came first, and repertoires were sampled only after it. Possibly, clonal diversity was underestimated; donors were largely white British and included more females.

The table came from immunoSEQ multiplex PCR; TCRdb's copy has only in-frame clones and leaves some out. Of under 80,000 clones listed, around 79% are singletons. The receptor's source is an adult in good health. The material sequenced was peripheral blood, taken on day 0 of MenACWY control vaccination. J is TRBJ1-1 and V is TRBV6-5; no definite D call. The CDR3 here is CASSYQANTEAFF. The CDR3 bases are TGTGCCAGCAGTTACCAGGCGAACACTGAAGCTTTCTTT.